The 19 T cell receptor beta chains below were found in one sample sequenced in a study of shared clonotypes between healthy human individuals. Sequenced by immunoSEQ multiplex PCR; TCRdb stores in-frame clones only, minus some. The sample yields about 1.4 million clones, around 95% seen once. Sequencing used naive CD4+ T cells sorted from blood. Subset specified: CD45RA+ positively selected. The origin of the receptors is a man aged 30-40 years in good health.

This clone came up once. J is TRBJ2-5 and V is TRBV7-9; possible D gene TRBD2, 6 bases. Germline V lookup: CDR1 SEHNR, CDR2 FQNEAQ (reference sequence). This CDR3 spans 16 amino acids. V was cut by 0 bases and J by 1 base, with 12 bases left in between. The CDR3 is CASSLARGRPQETQYF. CDR3 nucleotide sequence: TGTGCCAGCAGCTTAGCGCGGGGTAGGCCCCAAGAGACCCAGTACTTC.

The rearrangement links TRBV7-2 to TRBJ2-1; D not resolved. Germline CDR1 is SGHTA and CDR2 is FQGNSA. The CDR3 spans 16 residues. Deletions cut 0 bases from V and 1 base from J, with 10 bases between. The CDR3 region is CASSLAVGSSYNEQFF. In nucleotides, the CDR3 is TGTGCCAGCAGCTTAGCGGTTGGTAGTTCCTACAATGAGCAGTTCTTC.

The rearrangement links TRBV30 to TRBJ2-5; the D is unclear. V gave up 2 bases and J gave up 3 bases, with 10 bases separating them. This CDR3 is built from 13 residues. Germline V gene sequence: CDR1 GTSNPN, CDR2 SVGIG (reference sequence). CDR3 nucleotide sequence: TGTGCCTGGAGTTCCTCTACAAAAGAGACCCAGTACTTC. It translates to CAWSSSTKETQYF.

Remarks on this clone: This same CDR3 is encoded by further DNA sequences in the sample. The J gene is TRBJ2-7, the V gene TRBV6-1; 9 bases match TRBD1. After removal of 6 bases from V and 2 bases from J, the junction contained 2 bases not matched to a gene. Germline CDR1 and CDR2: MNHNS and SASEGT. The CDR3 is 13 residues long. CDR3 amino acids: CASRGDRAYEQYF. CDR3 nucleotides: TGTGCCAGCAGGGGGGACAGGGCCTACGAGCAGTACTTC.

The V gene is TRBV4-1, the J gene TRBJ2-1, with no clear D. Trimming shortened V by 1 base and J by 10 bases, and 14 bases separated the two germline ends. The CDR3 extends over 14 amino acids. Per germline, CDR1 MGHRA and CDR2 YSYEKL. In DNA form, the CDR3 reads TGCGCCAGCAGCCAAGGTCCAGCAGTACTGGAGCAGTTCTTC. This codes for CASSQGPAVLEQFF.

The V and J genes are TRBV4-3 and TRBJ1-4; 10 positions match TRBD1. The CDR3 loop spans 14 amino acids. Losses at the gene ends were 4 bases for V and 6 bases for J; bases not matched to a gene: 2. Germline CDR1 reads LGHNA; CDR2 reads YSLEER. CDR3 sequence (DNA): TGCGCCAGCAGCCCCGGGACAGGGGATGAAAAACTGTTTTTT. Translation: CASSPGTGDEKLFF.

Here the CDR3 DNA reads TGTGCCAGCTCATCCTCGACGGGCGAGGGAGCCAAAAACATTCAGTACTTC. Protein sequence: CASSSSTGEGAKNIQYF. The V and J genes are TRBV18 and TRBJ2-4; perhaps TRBD2 as D (5 bases). CDR3 length: 17 residues. V shed 5 bases and J shed 0 bases, with 17 bases lying between them. CDR1 KGHSH and CDR2 LQKENI come from the germline V gene.

This clone was found once. The rearrangement links TRBV10-3 to TRBJ1-2; the D gene is possibly TRBD1 (5 bases). V shed 8 bases and J shed 7 bases, with 20 bases lying between them. The CDR3 consists of 14 residues. Germline values: CDR1 ENHRY, CDR2 SYGVKD. CDR3 DNA sequence: TGTGCCATCTCGACCTTAGACAGCAGAGGTGGCTACACCTTC. Its protein product is CAISTLDSRGGYTF.

Worth noting for this clone: At the DNA level, this CDR3 is encoded by other sequences in the same sample as well. The genes are TRBV7-2 and TRBJ1-2; TRBD1 agrees at 8 bases. CDR3 length: 13 amino acids. J lost 4 bases, V lost 6 bases, and 4 bases had no gene match. Germline V CDR1 and CDR2: SGHTA, FQGNSA. The CDR3 loop is CASSPDRGYGYTF. In DNA, the CDR3 is TGTGCCAGCAGTCCCGACAGGGGCTATGGCTACACCTTC.

V usage is TRBV28 and J usage is TRBJ2-1; D might be TRBD2 (5 bases). Trimming removed 3 bases at V and 5 bases at J, with 26 bases between. This CDR3 region has 19 residues. The germline gives CDR1 MDHEN, CDR2 SYDVKM. The CDR3 sequence: CASSFVWVSWRVGHNEQFF. In DNA form, the CDR3 reads TGTGCCAGCAGTTTTGTTTGGGTTTCATGGCGGGTTGGCCACAATGAGCAGTTCTTC.

This sequence joins TRBV2 and TRBJ2-7; TRBD1 is a possible D gene (6 bases). Germline V gene lookup returns CDR1 SNHLY and CDR2 FYNNEI. Between the trimmed V and J ends, which lost 5 bases and 5 bases, there was a span of 16 bases. CDR3 length: 14 amino acids. CDR3 in DNA: TGTGCCAGCAGTCCACAGGGATTTGTGGACGAGCAGTACTTC. It is translated as CASSPQGFVDEQYF.

V and J are TRBV5-1 and TRBJ2-5; 11 bases match TRBD1. Germline V lookup: CDR1 SGHRS, CDR2 YFSETQ. The length of the CDR3 is 16 residues. The J segment lost 7 bases and the V segment lost 3 bases, leaving 11 bases of the junction unmatched. CDR3 amino acids: CASSSTGTGGGGTQYF. The CDR3 DNA follows: TGCGCCAGCAGCTCTACCGGGACAGGGGGTGGTGGGACCCAGTACTTC.

V gene TRBV5-4 combines with J gene TRBJ2-3, with D unresolved. Germline-derived CDR1 and CDR2 are SGHNT and YYREEE (reference sequence). The CDR3 is 14 residues long. V was clipped by 4 bases and J by 4 bases, with 13 bases between them. In DNA form, the CDR3 reads TGTGCCAGCAGCGGTGGATTCTTTCCAGATACGCAGTATTTT. Amino acids: CASSGGFFPDTQYF.

V is TRBV19 and J is TRBJ1-4; 11 bases match TRBD1. Germline V gene data show CDR1 as LNHDA and CDR2 as SQIVND (reference sequence). CDR3 length: 18 amino acids. Germline trimming cut 6 bases from V and 2 bases from J; bases unmatched to any gene: 11. The chain's CDR3 is CASRSGQGGRRTNEKLFF. As DNA, the CDR3 is TGTGCCAGTAGATCGGGACAGGGGGGTCGGCGGACTAATGAAAAACTGTTTTTT.

The chain combines TRBV5-1 with TRBJ2-4; tentative D call: TRBD2 (6 bases). The CDR3 sequence is 13 residues long. Trimming cost V 4 bases and J 9 bases, with 14 bases left between them. Germline CDR1 and CDR2: SGHRS and YFSETQ. CDR3 DNA sequence: TGCGCCAGCAGCCTAACTAGCTTTGGCATTCAGTACTTC. This translates into CASSLTSFGIQYF.

The V and J genes are TRBV5-6 and TRBJ1-2, with no clear D. From germline, CDR1 is SGHDT and CDR2 YYEEEE. The CDR3 has 14 residues. The V end lost 2 bases, the J end lost 4 bases, and 12 bases lay between the germline ends. CDR3 sequence (DNA): TGTGCCAGCAGCTTAGAGGGCCTCAGCTATGGCTACACCTTC. As protein: CASSLEGLSYGYTF.

V and J are TRBV11-2 and TRBJ2-7, with 7 bases lining up with TRBD1. CDR3 length equals 14 residues. Germline CDR1 and CDR2: SGHAT and FQNNGV. V was clipped by 5 bases and J by 9 bases; unmatched bases: 13. The CDR3 DNA sequence: TGTGCCAGCAGCCGGGACAGAAACCTACGAGGGCAGTACTTC. This translates into CASSRDRNLRGQYF.

The rearrangement links TRBV28 to TRBJ2-5; no clear D. This CDR3 region has 12 residues. The V end lost 5 bases, the J end lost 5 bases, and 9 bases lay between the germline ends. Germline V gene sequence: CDR1 MDHEN, CDR2 SYDVKM. The CDR3 nucleotides read TGTGCCAGCAGTCCCGTATCGGAGACCCAGTACTTC. It yields the protein CASSPVSETQYF.

The rearrangement joins TRBV27 to TRBJ2-1; D not resolved. Germline V gene sequence: CDR1 MNHEY, CDR2 SMNVEV (reference sequence). The CDR3 has 13 residues. V was shortened by 5 bases and J by 9 bases, with 14 bases between the two germline ends. This CDR3 reads CASSAHSHREQFF. DNA of the CDR3: TGTGCCAGCAGTGCCCACAGCCACCGTGAGCAGTTCTTC.